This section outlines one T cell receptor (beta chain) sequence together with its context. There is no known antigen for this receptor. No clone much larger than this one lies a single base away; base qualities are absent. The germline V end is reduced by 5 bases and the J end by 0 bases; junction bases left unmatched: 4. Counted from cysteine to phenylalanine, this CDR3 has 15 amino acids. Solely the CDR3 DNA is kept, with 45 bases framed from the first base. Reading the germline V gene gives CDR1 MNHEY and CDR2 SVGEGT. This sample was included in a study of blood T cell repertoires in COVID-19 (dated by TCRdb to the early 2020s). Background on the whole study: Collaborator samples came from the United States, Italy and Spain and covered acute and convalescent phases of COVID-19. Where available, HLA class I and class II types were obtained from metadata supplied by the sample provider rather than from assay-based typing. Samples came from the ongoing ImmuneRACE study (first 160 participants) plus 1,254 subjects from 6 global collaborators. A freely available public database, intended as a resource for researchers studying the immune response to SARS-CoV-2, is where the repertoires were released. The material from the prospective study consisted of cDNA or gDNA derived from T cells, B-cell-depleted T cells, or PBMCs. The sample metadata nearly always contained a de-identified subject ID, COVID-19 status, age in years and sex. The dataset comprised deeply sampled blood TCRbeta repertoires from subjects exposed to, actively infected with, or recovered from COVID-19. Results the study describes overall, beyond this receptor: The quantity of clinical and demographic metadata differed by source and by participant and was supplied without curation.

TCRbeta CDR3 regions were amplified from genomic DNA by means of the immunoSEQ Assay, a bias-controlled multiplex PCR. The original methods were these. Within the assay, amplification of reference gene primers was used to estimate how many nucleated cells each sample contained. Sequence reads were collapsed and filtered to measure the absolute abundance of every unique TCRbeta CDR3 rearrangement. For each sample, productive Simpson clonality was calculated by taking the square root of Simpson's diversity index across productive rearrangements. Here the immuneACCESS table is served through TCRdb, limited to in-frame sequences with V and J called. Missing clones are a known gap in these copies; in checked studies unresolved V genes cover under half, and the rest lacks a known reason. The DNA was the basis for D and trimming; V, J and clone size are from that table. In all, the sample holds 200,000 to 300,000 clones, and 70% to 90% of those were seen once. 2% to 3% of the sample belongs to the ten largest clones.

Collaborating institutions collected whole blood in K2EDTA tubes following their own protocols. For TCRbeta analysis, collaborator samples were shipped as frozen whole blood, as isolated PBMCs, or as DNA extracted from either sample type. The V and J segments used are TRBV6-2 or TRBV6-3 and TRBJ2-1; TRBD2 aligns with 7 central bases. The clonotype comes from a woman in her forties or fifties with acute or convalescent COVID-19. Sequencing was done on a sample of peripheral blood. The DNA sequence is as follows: TGTGCCAGCAGTAATCGACTAGCCTCCTACAATGAGCAGTTCTTC. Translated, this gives CASSNRLASYNEQFF.